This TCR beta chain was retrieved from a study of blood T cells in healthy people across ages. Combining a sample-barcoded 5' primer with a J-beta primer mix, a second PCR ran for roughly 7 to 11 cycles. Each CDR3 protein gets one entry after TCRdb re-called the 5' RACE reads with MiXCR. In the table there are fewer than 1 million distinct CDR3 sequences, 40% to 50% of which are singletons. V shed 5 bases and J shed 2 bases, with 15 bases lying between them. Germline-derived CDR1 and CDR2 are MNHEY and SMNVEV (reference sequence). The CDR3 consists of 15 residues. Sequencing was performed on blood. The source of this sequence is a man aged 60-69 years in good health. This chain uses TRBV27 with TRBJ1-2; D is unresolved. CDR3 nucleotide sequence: TGTGCCAGCAGTAGGATGGCTCTTGGGAACTATGGCTACACCTTC. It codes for CASSRMALGNYGYTF.